This T cell receptor beta chain was observed in a study of blood T cells in healthy people across ages. Study-wide context: Template switching retrieved approximately one barcoded beta molecule for each two T cells.

This CDR3 spans 15 amino acids. J was trimmed by 2 bases and V by 4 bases; bases with no gene match: 2. Individuals who donated were healthy Caucasians from Russia aged roughly 6 to 90. It was with a sample-barcoded 5' primer and a J-beta primer mix that a second PCR of roughly 6 to 11 cycles was run. One entry per CDR3 protein results from TCRdb running MiXCR on the 5' RACE reads. The sample holds 1.8 million or so distinct CDR3 sequences, about two fifths seen once. General study findings and limits: Age showed a roughly linear inverse relationship with TCR beta diversity per million T cells. Long-lived donors carried more naive CD4+ cells and greater diversity than aged donors.

As concerns this clonotype: Its antigen is still unknown.

The chain couples TRBV12-3 or TRBV12-4 to TRBJ1-4; TRBD1 aligns across 9 bases. Sequenced sample: blood. This clonotype originated in a human donor in good health. The CDR3, as DNA: TGTGCCAGCAGTTCACAGGGGGCGACTAATGAAAAACTGTTTTTT. This encodes CASSSQGATNEKLFF.